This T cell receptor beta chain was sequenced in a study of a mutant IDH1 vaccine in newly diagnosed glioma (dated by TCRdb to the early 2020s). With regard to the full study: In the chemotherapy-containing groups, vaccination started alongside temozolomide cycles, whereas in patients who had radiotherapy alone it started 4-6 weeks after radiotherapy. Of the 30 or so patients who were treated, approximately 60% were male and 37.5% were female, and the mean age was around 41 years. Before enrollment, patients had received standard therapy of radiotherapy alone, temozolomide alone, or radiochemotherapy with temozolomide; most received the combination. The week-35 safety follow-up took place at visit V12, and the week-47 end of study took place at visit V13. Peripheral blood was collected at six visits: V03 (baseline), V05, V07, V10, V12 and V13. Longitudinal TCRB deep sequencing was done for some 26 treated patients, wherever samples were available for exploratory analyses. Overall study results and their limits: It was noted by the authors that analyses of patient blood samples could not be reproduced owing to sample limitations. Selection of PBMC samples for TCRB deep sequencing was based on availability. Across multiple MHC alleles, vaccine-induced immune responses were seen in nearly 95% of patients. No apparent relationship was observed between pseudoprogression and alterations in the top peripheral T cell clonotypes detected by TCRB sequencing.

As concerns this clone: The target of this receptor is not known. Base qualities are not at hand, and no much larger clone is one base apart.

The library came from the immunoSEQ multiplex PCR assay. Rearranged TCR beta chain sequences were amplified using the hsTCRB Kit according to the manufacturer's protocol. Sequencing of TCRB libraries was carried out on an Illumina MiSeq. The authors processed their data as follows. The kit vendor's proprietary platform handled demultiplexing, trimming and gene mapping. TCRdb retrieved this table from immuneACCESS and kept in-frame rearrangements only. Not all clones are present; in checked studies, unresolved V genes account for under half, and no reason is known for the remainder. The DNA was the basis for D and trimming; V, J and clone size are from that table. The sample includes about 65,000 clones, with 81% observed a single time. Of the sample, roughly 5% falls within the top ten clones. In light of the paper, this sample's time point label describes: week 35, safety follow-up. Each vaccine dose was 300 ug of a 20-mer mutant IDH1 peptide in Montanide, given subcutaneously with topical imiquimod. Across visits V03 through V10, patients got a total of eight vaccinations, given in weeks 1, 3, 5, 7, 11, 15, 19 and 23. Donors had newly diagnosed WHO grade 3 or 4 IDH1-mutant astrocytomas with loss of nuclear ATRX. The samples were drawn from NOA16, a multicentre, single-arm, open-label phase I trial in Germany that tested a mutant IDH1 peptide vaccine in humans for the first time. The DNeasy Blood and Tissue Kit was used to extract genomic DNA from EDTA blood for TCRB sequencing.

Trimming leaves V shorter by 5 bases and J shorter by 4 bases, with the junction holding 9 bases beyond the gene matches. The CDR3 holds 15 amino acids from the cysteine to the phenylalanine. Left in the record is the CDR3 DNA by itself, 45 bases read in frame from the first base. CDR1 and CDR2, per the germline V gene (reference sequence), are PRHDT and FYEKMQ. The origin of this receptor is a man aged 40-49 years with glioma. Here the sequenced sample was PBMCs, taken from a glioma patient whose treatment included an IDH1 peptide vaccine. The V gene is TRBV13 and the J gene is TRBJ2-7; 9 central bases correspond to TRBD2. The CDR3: CASSTRLSGSYEQYF. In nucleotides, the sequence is TGTGCCAGCAGCACCCGCCTTAGCGGGAGTTACGAGCAGTACTTC.